The sequence of this TCR beta chain was determined in a study of blood T cell repertoires in COVID-19. The data were produced by immunoSEQ multiplex PCR, yet TCRdb's version contains in-frame clones alone and is incomplete. The data show about 380,000 clones, around 87% seen once. Those enrolled, adults aged roughly 18 to 89 years, came from under 25 US areas. The study assigned cohorts using participant-reported clinical history. Donors in Cohort 3 who had recovered were those with two negative PCRs, healthcare professional clearance, or resolution of their symptoms. Trimming pared 4 bases from V and 5 bases from J, leaving 20 bases between. Germline CDR1 and CDR2: LGHNA and YNFKEQ. The CDR3 totals 16 residues.

Sequencing was carried out using PBMCs or T cells enriched from blood (not recorded which). J is TRBJ1-2 and V is TRBV4-2; D is perhaps TRBD1 (6 bases). The source is a man aged 30-40 years who had recovered from COVID-19. The CDR3 loop is CASSRGQGSLEYGYTF. The CDR3 DNA is TGTGCCAGCAGCCGGGGGCAGGGTTCCTTAGAATATGGCTACACCTTC.